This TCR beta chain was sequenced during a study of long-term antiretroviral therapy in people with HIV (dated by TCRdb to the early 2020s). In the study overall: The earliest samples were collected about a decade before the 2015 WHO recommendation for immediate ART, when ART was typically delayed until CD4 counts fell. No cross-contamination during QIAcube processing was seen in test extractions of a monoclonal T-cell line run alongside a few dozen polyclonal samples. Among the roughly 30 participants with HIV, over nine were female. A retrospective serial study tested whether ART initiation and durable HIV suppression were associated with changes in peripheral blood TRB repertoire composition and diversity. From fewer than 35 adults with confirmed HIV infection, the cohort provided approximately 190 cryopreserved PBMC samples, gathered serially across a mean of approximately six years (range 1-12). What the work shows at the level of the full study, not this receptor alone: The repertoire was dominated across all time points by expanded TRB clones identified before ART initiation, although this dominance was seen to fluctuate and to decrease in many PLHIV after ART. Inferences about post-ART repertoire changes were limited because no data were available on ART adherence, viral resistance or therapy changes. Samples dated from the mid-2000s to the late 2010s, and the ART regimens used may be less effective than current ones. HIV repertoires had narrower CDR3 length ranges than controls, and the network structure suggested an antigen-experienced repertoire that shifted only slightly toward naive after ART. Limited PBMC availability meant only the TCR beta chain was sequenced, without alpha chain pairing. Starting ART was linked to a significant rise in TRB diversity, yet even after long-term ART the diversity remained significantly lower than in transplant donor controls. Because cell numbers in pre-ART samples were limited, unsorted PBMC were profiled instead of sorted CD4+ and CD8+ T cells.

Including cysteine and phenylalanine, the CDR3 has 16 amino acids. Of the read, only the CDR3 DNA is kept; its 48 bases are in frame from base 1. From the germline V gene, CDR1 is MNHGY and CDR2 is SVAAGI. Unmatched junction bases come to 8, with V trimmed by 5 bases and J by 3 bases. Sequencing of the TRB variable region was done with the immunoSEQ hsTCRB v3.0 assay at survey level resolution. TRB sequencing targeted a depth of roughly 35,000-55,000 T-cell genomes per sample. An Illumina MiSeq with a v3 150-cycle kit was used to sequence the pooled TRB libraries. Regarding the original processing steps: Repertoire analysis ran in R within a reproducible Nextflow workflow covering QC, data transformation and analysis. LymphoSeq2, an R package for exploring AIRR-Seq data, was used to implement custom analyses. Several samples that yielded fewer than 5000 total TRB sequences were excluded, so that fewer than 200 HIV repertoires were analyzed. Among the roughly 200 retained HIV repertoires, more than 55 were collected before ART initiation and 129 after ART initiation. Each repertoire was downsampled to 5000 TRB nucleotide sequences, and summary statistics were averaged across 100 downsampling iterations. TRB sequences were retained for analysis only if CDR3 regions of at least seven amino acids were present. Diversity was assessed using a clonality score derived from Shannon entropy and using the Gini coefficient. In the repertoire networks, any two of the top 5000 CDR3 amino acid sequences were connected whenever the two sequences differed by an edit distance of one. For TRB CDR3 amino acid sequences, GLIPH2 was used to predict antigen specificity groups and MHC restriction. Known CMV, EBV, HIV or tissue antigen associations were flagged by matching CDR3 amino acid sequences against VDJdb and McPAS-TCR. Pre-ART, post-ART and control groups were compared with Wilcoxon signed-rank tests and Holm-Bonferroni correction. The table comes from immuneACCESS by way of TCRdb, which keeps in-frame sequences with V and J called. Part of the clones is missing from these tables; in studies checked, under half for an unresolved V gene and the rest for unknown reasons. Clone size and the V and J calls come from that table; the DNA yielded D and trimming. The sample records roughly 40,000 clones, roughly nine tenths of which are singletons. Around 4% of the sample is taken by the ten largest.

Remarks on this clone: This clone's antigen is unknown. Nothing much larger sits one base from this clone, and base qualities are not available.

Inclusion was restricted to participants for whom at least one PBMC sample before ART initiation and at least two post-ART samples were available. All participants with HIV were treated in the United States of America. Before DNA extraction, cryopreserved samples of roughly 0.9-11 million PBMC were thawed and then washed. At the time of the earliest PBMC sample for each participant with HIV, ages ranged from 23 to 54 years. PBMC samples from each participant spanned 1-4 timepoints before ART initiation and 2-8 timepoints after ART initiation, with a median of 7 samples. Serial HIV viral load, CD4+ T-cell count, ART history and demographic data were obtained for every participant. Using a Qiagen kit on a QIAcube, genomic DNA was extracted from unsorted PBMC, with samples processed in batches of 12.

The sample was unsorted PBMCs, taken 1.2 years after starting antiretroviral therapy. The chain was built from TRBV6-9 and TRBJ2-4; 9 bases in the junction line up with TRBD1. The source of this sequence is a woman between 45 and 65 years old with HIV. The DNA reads TGTGCCAGCAGTCCCGGGGGACAGGGAGGCAAAAACATTCAGTACTTC. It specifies CASSPGGQGGKNIQYF.